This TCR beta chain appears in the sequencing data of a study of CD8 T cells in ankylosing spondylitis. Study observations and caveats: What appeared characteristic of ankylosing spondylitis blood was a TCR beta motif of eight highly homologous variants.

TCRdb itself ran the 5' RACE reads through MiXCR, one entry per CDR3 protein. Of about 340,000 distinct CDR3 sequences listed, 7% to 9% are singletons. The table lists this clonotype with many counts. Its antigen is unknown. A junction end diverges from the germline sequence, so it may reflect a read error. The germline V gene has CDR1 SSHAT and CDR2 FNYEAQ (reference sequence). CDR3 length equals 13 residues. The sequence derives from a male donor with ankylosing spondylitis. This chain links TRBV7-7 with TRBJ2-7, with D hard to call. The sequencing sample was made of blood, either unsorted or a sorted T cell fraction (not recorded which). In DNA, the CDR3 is TGTGCTAGCAGCTTATCGACTCCGGGTGAGCAGTACTTC. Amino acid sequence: CASSLSTPGEQYF.